This T cell receptor beta chain was profiled in a study of T cells after somatic rescue of genetic block. Only in-frame clones appear in the TCRdb table, and some are missing; sequencing was by immunoSEQ multiplex PCR. This sample has 45,000 to 55,000 clones; 95% to 96% occur once, and the top ten carry around 0.083%. Germline V gene data show CDR1 as SGHAT and CDR2 as FQNNGV. The ends were cut back, 4 bases at V and 0 bases at J, with 10 bases in the middle. This CDR3 comprises 15 residues. This clone appeared once. The sequence derives from a child younger than two. The specimen was peripheral blood mononuclear cells (PBMCs). V gene TRBV11-2 combines with J gene TRBJ1-3, with D tentatively TRBD1 (6 bases). CDR3 sequence (DNA): TGTGCCAGCAGCTCAGACAGGAGCTCTGGAAACACCATATATTTT. Translation gives CASSSDRSSGNTIYF.